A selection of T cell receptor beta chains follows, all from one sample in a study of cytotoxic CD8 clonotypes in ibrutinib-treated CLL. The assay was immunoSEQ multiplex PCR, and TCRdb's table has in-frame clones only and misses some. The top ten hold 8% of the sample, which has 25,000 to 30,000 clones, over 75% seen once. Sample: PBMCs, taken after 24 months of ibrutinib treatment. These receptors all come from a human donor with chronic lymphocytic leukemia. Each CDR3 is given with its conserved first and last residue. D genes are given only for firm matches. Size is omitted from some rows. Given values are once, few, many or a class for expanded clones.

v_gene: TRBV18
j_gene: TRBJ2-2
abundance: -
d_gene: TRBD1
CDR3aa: CASSPLFGTEDYTGELFF
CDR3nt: TGTGCCAGCTCACCTCTCTTCGGGACAGAAGACTACACCGGGGAGCTGTTTTTT

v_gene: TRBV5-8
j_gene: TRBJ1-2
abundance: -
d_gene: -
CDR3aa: CASRTRGVPDGYTF
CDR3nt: TGTGCCAGCAGGACCCGGGGTGTGCCCGATGGCTACACCTTC

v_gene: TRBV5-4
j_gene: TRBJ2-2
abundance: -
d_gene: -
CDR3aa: CASSPPEGGGELFF
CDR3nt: TGTGCCAGCAGCCCACCGGAGGGGGGCGGGGAGCTGTTTTTT

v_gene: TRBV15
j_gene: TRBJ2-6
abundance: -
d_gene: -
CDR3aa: CATWLDGQVSGANVLTF
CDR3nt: TGTGCCACCTGGTTGGACGGTCAGGTCTCTGGGGCCAACGTCCTGACTTTC

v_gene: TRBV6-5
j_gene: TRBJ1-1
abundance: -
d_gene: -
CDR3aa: CASSYSYFSTEAFF
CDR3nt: TGTGCCAGCAGTTACTCGTATTTCAGCACTGAAGCTTTCTTT

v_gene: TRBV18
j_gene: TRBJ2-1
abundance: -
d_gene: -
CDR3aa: CASSPSRVQFF
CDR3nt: TGTGCCAGCTCACCAAGCAGGGTGCAGTTCTTC

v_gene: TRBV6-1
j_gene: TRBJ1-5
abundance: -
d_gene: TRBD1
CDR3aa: CASSRRGSNQPQHF
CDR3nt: TGTGCCAGCAGTCGCAGGGGGAGCAATCAGCCCCAGCATTTT

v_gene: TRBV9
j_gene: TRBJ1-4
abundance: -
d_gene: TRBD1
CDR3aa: CASSGTGGNSEKLFF
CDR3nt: TGTGCCAGCAGCGGAACAGGGGGCAATAGCGAAAAACTGTTTTTT

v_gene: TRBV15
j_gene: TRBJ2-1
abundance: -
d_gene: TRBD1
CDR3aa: CATSRTTGTGNEQFF
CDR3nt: TGTGCCACCAGCAGAACAACCGGGACAGGGAATGAGCAGTTCTTC

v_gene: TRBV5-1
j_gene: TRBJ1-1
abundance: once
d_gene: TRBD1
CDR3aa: CASSFDRDTEAFF
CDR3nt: TGCGCCAGCAGCTTTGACAGGGACACTGAAGCTTTCTTT

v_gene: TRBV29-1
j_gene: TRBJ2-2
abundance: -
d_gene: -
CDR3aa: CSAGPREIGELFF
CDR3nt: TGCAGCGCCGGCCCTAGGGAAATCGGGGAGCTGTTTTTT

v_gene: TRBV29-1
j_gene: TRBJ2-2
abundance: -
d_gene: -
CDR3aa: CSALKRGTSNTGELFF
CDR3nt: TGCAGCGCACTGAAGCGCGGGACTTCGAACACCGGGGAGCTGTTTTTT

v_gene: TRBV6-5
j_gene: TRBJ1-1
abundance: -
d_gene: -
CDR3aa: CASSYKGRGLSAEAFF
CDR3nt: TGTGCCAGCAGTTACAAGGGCAGGGGCCTTTCCGCTGAAGCTTTCTTT

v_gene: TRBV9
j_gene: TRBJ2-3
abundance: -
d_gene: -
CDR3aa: CASSVAGGLADTQYF
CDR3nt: TGTGCCAGCAGCGTAGCCGGGGGGCTCGCAGATACGCAGTATTTT

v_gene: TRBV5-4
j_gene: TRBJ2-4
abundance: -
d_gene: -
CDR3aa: CASSPDRPGVADF
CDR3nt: TGTGCCAGCAGCCCTGATCGGCCGGGCGTCGCGGACTTC

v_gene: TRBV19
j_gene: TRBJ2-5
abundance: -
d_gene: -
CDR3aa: CASSITGQSVETQYF
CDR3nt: TGTGCCAGTAGTATAACGGGTCAGTCCGTAGAGACCCAGTACTTC

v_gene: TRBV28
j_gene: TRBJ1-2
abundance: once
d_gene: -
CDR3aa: CASSLAGDYGYTF
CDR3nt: TGTGCCAGCAGTTTAGCGGGGGACTATGGCTACACCTTC

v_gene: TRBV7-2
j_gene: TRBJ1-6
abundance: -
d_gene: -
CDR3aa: CASSPTGYDSPLHF
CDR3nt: TGTGCCAGCAGCCCTACAGGGTATGATTCACCCCTCCACTTT

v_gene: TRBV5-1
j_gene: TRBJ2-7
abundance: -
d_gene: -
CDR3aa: CASSRAGTYEQYF
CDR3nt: TGCGCCAGCTCCCGGGCCGGCACCTACGAGCAGTACTTC

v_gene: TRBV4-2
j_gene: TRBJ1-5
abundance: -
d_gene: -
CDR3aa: CASSQVEDQPQHF
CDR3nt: TGTGCCAGCAGCCAAGTTGAGGATCAGCCCCAGCATTTT

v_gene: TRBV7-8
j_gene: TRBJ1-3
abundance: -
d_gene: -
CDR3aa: CASSLAQVSGNTIYF
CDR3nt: TGTGCCAGCAGCTTAGCGCAAGTCTCTGGAAACACCATATATTTT

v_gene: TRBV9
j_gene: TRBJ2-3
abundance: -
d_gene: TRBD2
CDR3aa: CASSSHSGGATPLTDTQYF
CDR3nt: TGTGCCAGCAGCTCCCATAGCGGGGGGGCGACCCCTCTCACAGATACGCAGTATTTT

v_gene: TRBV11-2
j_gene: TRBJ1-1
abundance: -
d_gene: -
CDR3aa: CASSKRGSGEAFF
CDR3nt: TGTGCCAGCAGCAAAAGGGGTTCTGGTGAAGCTTTCTTT

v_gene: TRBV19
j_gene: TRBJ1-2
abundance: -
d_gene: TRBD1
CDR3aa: CASSLGQSNYGYTF
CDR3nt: TGTGCCAGTAGTCTGGGACAGTCCAACTATGGCTACACCTTC

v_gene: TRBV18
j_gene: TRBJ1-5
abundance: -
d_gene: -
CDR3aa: CASSPSAGRGVNQPQHF
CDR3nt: TGTGCCAGCTCACCATCTGCAGGGAGGGGAGTTAATCAGCCCCAGCATTTT

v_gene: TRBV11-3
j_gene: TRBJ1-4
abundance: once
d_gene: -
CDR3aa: CARTPGKATNEKLFF
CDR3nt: TGTGCCCGTACCCCCGGGAAAGCAACTAATGAAAAACTGTTTTTT

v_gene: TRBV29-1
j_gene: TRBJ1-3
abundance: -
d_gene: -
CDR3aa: CSGGGTGSSGNTIYF
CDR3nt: TGCAGCGGCGGGGGAACAGGGAGCTCTGGAAACACCATATATTTT

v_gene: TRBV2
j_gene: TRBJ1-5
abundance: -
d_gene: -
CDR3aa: CASKRTQDQPQHF
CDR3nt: TGTGCCAGCAAGAGGACCCAGGATCAGCCCCAGCATTTT

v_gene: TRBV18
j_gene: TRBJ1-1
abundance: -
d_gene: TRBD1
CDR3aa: CASSPRDRGPKGNTEAFF
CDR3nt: TGTGCCAGCTCACCAAGGGACAGGGGCCCCAAGGGGAACACTGAAGCTTTCTTT

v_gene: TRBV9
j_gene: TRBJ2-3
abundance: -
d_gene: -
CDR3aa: CASSVEGDTQYF
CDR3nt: TGTGCCAGCAGCGTAGAGGGGGATACGCAGTATTTT

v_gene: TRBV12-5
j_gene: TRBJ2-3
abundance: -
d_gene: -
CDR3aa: CASGHGTPGSTDTQYF
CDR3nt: TGTGCTAGTGGTCATGGGACTCCCGGGTCCACAGATACGCAGTATTTT

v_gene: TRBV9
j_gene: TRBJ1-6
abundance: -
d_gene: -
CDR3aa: CASSPFVSGNSPLHF
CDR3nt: TGTGCCAGCAGCCCCTTTGTGTCGGGGAATTCACCCCTCCACTTT

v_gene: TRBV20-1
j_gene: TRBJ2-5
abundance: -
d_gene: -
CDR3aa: CSALGIETQYF
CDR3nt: TGCAGTGCCCTTGGTATAGAGACCCAGTACTTC

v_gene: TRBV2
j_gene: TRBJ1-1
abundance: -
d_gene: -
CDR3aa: CASTSQVGNTEAFF
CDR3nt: TGTGCCAGCACCAGTCAGGTGGGGAACACTGAAGCTTTCTTT

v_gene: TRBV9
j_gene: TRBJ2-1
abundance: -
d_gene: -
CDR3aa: CASSNPFSYNEQFF
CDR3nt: TGTGCCAGCAGCAACCCGTTTAGTTACAATGAGCAGTTCTTC

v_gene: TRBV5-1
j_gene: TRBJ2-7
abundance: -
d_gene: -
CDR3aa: CASSLSLITYEQYF
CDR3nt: TGCGCCAGCAGCTTGTCACTTATTACCTACGAGCAGTACTTC

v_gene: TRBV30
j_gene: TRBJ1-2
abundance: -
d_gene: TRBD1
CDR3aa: CAWTRDRDVYGYTF
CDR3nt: TGTGCCTGGACTAGGGACAGGGACGTCTATGGCTACACCTTC

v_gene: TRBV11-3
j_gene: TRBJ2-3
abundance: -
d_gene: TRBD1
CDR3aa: CASSPRDRNTDTQYF
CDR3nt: TGTGCCAGCAGCCCCCGGGACAGGAACACAGATACGCAGTATTTT

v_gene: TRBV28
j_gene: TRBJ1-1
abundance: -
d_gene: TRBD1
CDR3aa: CASTFQGAYTEAFF
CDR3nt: TGTGCCAGCACATTTCAGGGGGCGTACACTGAAGCTTTCTTT

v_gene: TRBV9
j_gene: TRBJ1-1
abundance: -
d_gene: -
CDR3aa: CASSVGSRDTEAFF
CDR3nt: TGTGCCAGCAGCGTTGGGAGCAGGGACACTGAAGCTTTCTTT

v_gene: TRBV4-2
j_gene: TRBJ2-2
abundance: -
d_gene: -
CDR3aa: CASSQDQRDGGTGELFF
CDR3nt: TGTGCCAGCAGCCAAGATCAGAGGGACGGCGGCACCGGGGAGCTGTTTTTT

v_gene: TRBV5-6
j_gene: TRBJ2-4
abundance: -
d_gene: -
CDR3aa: CASSTGTTEGNIQYF
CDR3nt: TGTGCCAGCAGCACCGGGACCACGGAAGGAAACATTCAGTACTTC

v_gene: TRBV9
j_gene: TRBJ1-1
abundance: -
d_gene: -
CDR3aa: CASSKFTQGRTEAFF
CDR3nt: TGTGCCAGCAGCAAATTCACCCAAGGGCGGACTGAAGCTTTCTTT

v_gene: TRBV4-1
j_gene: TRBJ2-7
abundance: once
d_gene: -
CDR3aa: CASSQEGPISSYEQYF
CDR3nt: TGCGCCAGCAGCCAAGAGGGGCCGATCAGCTCCTACGAGCAGTACTTC

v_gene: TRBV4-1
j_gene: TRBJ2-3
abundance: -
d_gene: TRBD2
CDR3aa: CASSQGLAGGDTQYF
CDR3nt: TGCGCCAGCAGCCAGGGACTAGCGGGGGGAGATACGCAGTATTTT

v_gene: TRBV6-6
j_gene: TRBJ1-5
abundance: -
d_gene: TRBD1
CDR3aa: CASKTGGAYQPQHF
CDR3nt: TGTGCCAGCAAGACAGGGGGCGCGTATCAGCCCCAGCATTTT

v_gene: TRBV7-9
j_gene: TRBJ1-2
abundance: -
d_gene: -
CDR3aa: CASSLSLADGYTF
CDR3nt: TGTGCCAGCAGCTTATCCTTAGCAGATGGCTACACCTTC

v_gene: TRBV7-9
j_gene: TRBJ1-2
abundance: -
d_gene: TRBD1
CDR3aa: CASSPKDRANYGYTF
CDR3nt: TGTGCCAGCAGCCCTAAGGACAGGGCGAACTATGGCTACACCTTC

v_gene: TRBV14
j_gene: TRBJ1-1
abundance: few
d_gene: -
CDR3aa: CASSPSGLLAFF
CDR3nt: TGTGCCAGCAGCCCGTCCGGCCTGCTAGCTTTCTTT

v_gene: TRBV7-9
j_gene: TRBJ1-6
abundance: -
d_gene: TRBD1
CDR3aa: CASSFRDRVNSPLHF
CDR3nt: TGTGCCAGCAGCTTCCGGGACAGGGTCAATTCACCCCTCCACTTT

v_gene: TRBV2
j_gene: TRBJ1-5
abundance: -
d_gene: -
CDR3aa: CASSEGLVAPQHF
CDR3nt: TGTGCCAGCAGTGAGGGATTGGTCGCGCCCCAGCATTTT